These 21 T cell receptor beta chains share one sample of origin, sequenced in a study of T-cell memory formation after mild COVID-19. TCRdb used MiXCR to reprocess the 5' RACE reads, holding one entry per CDR3 protein. The data hold 250,000 to 300,000 distinct CDR3 sequences, with roughly 8% observed a single time. The material sequenced was PBMCs or a T cell subset sorted from them (not recorded which). The receptors stem from a man aged 18 to 35 who had mild COVID-19 (a few samples of this study predate the infection). Cell type and time point are not known.

The chain has TRBV2 and TRBJ2-7; D might be TRBD2 (7 bases). The germline gives CDR1 SNHLY, CDR2 FYNNEI. The CDR3 has 14 residues. The germline V and J ends were trimmed by 7 bases and 4 bases, with 17 bases remaining between them. The CDR3 protein is CASNAGAEMYEQYF. CDR3 nucleotide sequence: TGTGCCAGCAACGCGGGGGCCGAGATGTACGAGCAGTACTTC.

There are a few counts of this clonotype. This chain links TRBV23-1 with TRBJ2-7, with 9 bases identical to TRBD1. TRBV23-1 is sorted into the ORF group, with uncertain function. CDR3 length equals 15 residues. The trim removed 3 bases at V and 3 bases at J, leaving 6 bases unmatched. CDR3: CASSQTGGKNYEQYV. The CDR3 region has the DNA TGCGCCAGCAGTCAGACAGGGGGGAAGAACTACGAGCAGTACGTC.

This clonotype was counted at least ten times. J is TRBJ1-5 and V is TRBV5-1; D uncertain. Germline V gives CDR1 SGHRS, CDR2 YFSETQ. The CDR3 length is 14 residues. Between the trimmed V and J ends, which lost 1 base and 4 bases, there was a span of 9 bases. The CDR3 DNA follows: TGCGCCAGCAGCTTGTATGGAGCGAATCAGCCCCAGCATTTT. Translation: CASSLYGANQPQHF.

This clonotype was detected only a few times. The CDR3 protein is CASSVDGLAGRETQYF. The CDR3 DNA follows: TGTGCCAGCAGCGTAGATGGACTAGCGGGGAGGGAGACCCAGTACTTC. The chain combines TRBV9 with TRBJ2-5; 12 bases map to TRBD2. CDR1 SGDLS and CDR2 YYNGEE come from the germline V gene. The trim removed 0 bases at V and 5 bases at J, leaving 5 bases unmatched. CDR3 length: 16 residues.

The rearrangement uses TRBV27 and TRBJ2-7, with D perhaps TRBD1 (6 bases). With 2 bases removed from V and 3 bases from J, the gap between germline ends came to 8 bases. The CDR3 sequence is 13 residues long. Looked up from germline, CDR1 is MNHEY and CDR2 is SMNVEV (reference sequence). The CDR3 region has the DNA TGTGCCAGCAGTTTACCCAGGGGCTACGAGCAGTACGTC. Its protein product is CASSLPRGYEQYV.

The CDR3 sequence is CATGRDPGSDTQYF. CDR3 bases: TGTGCCACAGGCCGGGATCCTGGCTCAGATACGCAGTATTTT. The rearrangement links TRBV15 to TRBJ2-3; perhaps TRBD2 as D (5 bases). The V end lost 9 bases, the J end lost 4 bases, and 17 bases lay between the germline ends. The germline gives CDR1 LNHNV, CDR2 YYDKDF (reference sequence). The CDR3 contains 14 residues.

The chain employs TRBV12-5 and TRBJ1-4, with TRBD1 matching over 9 bases. With 0 bases clipped from V and 6 bases from J, the junction kept 11 bases outside the gene matches. There are 18 residues in the CDR3. CDR1 and CDR2 from the germline V gene are LGHNT and FRNRAP. CDR3 loop: CASGLVLGTGPHHEKLFF. DNA for the CDR3: TGTGCTAGTGGTTTGGTACTTGGGACAGGGCCCCACCATGAAAAACTGTTTTTT. Full variable domain (missing parts from reference TRBV12-5 and TRBJ1-4): DARVTQTPRHKVTEMGQEVTMRCQPILGHNTVFWYRQTMMQGLELLAYFRNRAPLDDSGMPKDRFSAEMPDATLATLKIQPSEPRDSAVYFCASGLVLGTGPHHEKLFFGSGTQLSVL.

This clonotype came up many times. The chain uses TRBV18 and TRBJ2-3, with D possibly being TRBD1 or TRBD2 (5 bases each). Trimming took 7 bases from V and 1 from J, leaving 12 bases between them. This CDR3 has 14 residues. Germline CDR1 reads KGHSH; CDR2 reads LQKENI. This CDR3 is CASWDGVRTDTQYF. Here the CDR3 DNA reads TGTGCCAGCTGGGACGGGGTCCGCACAGATACGCAGTATTTT. The variable domain in full, completed from reference TRBV18 and TRBJ2-3, reads NAGVMQNPRHLVRRRGQEARLRCSPMKGHSHVYWYRQLPEEGLKFMVYLQKENIIDESGMPKERFSAEFPKEGPSILRIQQVVRGDSAAYFCASWDGVRTDTQYFGPGTRLTVL.

V and J are TRBV7-3 and TRBJ2-3, with TRBD2 matching over 8 bases. The CDR3 loop spans 16 amino acids. Germline lookup yields CDR1 SGHTA and CDR2 FQGTGA. V was clipped by 5 bases and J by 10 bases; unmatched bases: 17. CDR3: CASSPGGGRALRAQYF. The CDR3 DNA follows: TGTGCCAGCAGCCCGGGGGGGGGACGGGCGTTGAGGGCGCAGTATTTT.

The V and J genes are TRBV20-1 and TRBJ1-1; 9 nucleotides align to TRBD1. V was pared by 4 bases and J by 3 bases, with 18 bases of the junction left unmatched. Germline V gives CDR1 DFQATT, CDR2 SNEGSKA (reference sequence). The CDR3 has 18 amino acids. The CDR3 spells CSAIATQGAGVIHTEAFF. CDR3 nucleotide sequence: TGCAGTGCTATCGCTACACAGGGGGCAGGTGTGATTCACACTGAAGCTTTCTTT.

This clonotype was detected ten times or more. This chain joins TRBV6-1 and TRBJ1-5; TRBD1 matches 7 bases. Trimming removed 6 bases from V and 11 bases from J; junction bases left unmatched: 7. This CDR3 has 12 residues. Germline lookup yields CDR1 MNHNS and CDR2 SASEGT. CDR3 residues: CASRKGGTAQHF. The CDR3 DNA reads TGTGCCAGCAGAAAGGGGGGGACAGCCCAGCATTTT.

The CDR3 region is CASSPARRKYLGTEAFF. The CDR3 nucleotides are TGTGCCAGCAGCCCGGCTCGCCGAAAGTACCTGGGCACTGAAGCTTTCTTT. The genes are TRBV3-1 and TRBJ1-1; the D is unclear. CDR1 LGHDT and CDR2 YNNKEL come from the germline V gene (reference sequence). The ends were cut back, 4 bases at V and 4 bases at J, with 22 bases in the middle. The CDR3 has 17 amino acids.

This clonotype was recorded many times. The rearrangement joins TRBV7-9 to TRBJ2-3, with TRBD1 identical over 8 bases. Germline V gene data show CDR1 as SEHNR and CDR2 as FQNEAQ (reference sequence). Trimming removed 3 bases from V and 4 bases from J; junction bases left unmatched: 9. The CDR3 is 16 residues long. CDR3 region: CASSFRQGRLADTQYF. The CDR3 region has the DNA TGTGCCAGCAGCTTTCGACAGGGGAGGTTGGCAGATACGCAGTATTTT.

The J gene is TRBJ2-3, the V gene TRBV27; no clear D gene. Trimming took off 3 bases at V and 2 bases at J, with 6 bases between the two ends. The CDR3 spans 13 residues. In germline, CDR1 is MNHEY, CDR2 SMNVEV (reference sequence). The CDR3 DNA follows: TGTGCCAGCAGTTTCGCGGCCACAGATACGCAGTATTTT. Residues: CASSFAATDTQYF.

This clonotype was seen a handful of times. The V and J genes are TRBV10-3 and TRBJ2-1; the D is unclear. The CDR3 runs to 11 residues. CDR1 is ENHRY and CDR2 is SYGVKD in the germline V gene. Trimming removed 8 bases from V and 5 bases from J, with 7 bases in between. The CDR3 sequence is CAIAYHNEQFF. The CDR3 DNA is TGTGCCATCGCTTATCACAATGAGCAGTTCTTC.

The chain couples TRBV5-6 to TRBJ2-1; D is uncertain. V lost 1 base to trimming and J lost 9 bases, with 5 bases between them. Germline V lookup: CDR1 SGHDT, CDR2 YYEEEE. The CDR3 is 11 residues long. DNA for the CDR3: TGTGCCAGCAGCTTGTCACTTGAGCAGTTCTTC. This sequence encodes CASSLSLEQFF.

V is TRBV28 and J is TRBJ1-5; D is unclear. Trimming shortened V by 1 base and J by 6 bases, and 4 bases separated the two germline ends. Per the germline V gene, CDR1 is MDHEN and CDR2 is SYDVKM. The CDR3 extends over 12 amino acids. The CDR3 loop is CASSLLFQPQHF. The CDR3 region has the DNA TGTGCCAGCAGTTTATTGTTTCAGCCCCAGCATTTT. The full variable domain, rest sourced from reference TRBV28 and TRBJ1-5, is DVKVTQSSRYLVKRTGEKVFLECVQDMDHENMFWYRQDPGLGLRLIYFSYDVKMKEKGDIPEGYSVSREKKERFSLILESASTNQTSMYLCASSLLFQPQHFGDGTRLSIL.

This chain connects TRBV9 to TRBJ1-1; maybe TRBD1 (5 bases). The CDR3 runs to 13 residues. Germline V gives CDR1 SGDLS, CDR2 YYNGEE. Between the trimmed V and J ends, which lost 4 bases and 6 bases, there was a span of 13 bases. For the CDR3, the DNA is TGTGCCAGCAGCAGGGACCCCAACTCTGAAGCTTTCTTT. Its translation: CASSRDPNSEAFF.

The chain has TRBV5-1 and TRBJ1-2; D is undetermined. This CDR3 region has 15 residues. The V gene's germline CDR1 is SGHRS and CDR2 YFSETQ. The germline V and J ends were trimmed by 0 bases and 6 bases, with 15 bases remaining between them. The CDR3 reads CASSLDSGGGNGYTF. The CDR3 DNA reads as TGCGCCAGCAGCTTGGACAGCGGAGGAGGGAATGGCTACACCTTC.

This clonotype was recorded a few times. The genes are TRBV29-1 and TRBJ2-5; D gene uncertain. V was trimmed by 4 bases and J by 5 bases, leaving 8 bases between them. This CDR3 is 11 amino acids long. Germline lookup yields CDR1 SQVTM and CDR2 ANQGSEA. CDR3 sequence (DNA): TGCAGCGTTGTTGATCAGGAGACCCAGTACTTC. Translated: CSVVDQETQYF.

This chain joins TRBV6-5 and TRBJ1-1; D not resolved. This CDR3 is built from 17 residues. The germline V gene has CDR1 MNHEY and CDR2 SVGAGI. The V end lost 0 bases, the J end lost 0 bases, and 14 bases lay between the germline ends. In nucleotides, the CDR3 is TGTGCCAGCAGTTACTCGATTAAACGAGGGCTGAACACTGAAGCTTTCTTT. Protein: CASSYSIKRGLNTEAFF.